Listed below are T cell receptor beta chains from one sample, sequenced in a study of T cells in Graves' hyperthyroidism and ophthalmopathy. TCRdb fed the multiplex PCR reads into MiXCR, producing one record per CDR3 protein. The sample lists about 640,000 distinct CDR3 sequences, roughly 15% occurring once. Sequencing was performed on blood. These receptor sequences come from a woman aged 45-59 years with Graves' ophthalmopathy. Each CDR3 is given with its conserved first and last residue. D genes are given only for firm matches. Some rows have no size entry. The others give once, few or many, or a class for an expanded clone.

J: TRBJ1-1
size: NA
V: TRBV29-1
D: TRBD1
DNA: TGCAGCGTTGGAGGACCACAGGGGACAGACACTGAAGCTTTCTTT
CDR3: CSVGGPQGTDTEAFF

J: TRBJ1-5
size: many
V: TRBV24-1
D: NA
DNA: TGTGCCACCAGTCAGGACGGGAGCAATCAGCCCCAGCATTTT
CDR3: CATSQDGSNQPQHF

J: TRBJ1-1
size: NA
V: TRBV9
D: NA
DNA: TGTGCCAGCAGCGTAGATAACACTGAAGCTTTCTTT
CDR3: CASSVDNTEAFF

J: TRBJ2-7
size: NA
V: TRBV5-4
D: TRBD1
DNA: TGTGCCAGCAGCGCCGGACAGGGAGACTACGAGCAGTACTTC
CDR3: CASSAGQGDYEQYF

J: TRBJ1-1
size: many
V: TRBV2
D: NA
DNA: TGTGCCAGCATGGGCAGATTGAACACTGAAGCTTTCTTT
CDR3: CASMGRLNTEAFF

J: TRBJ1-1
size: few
V: TRBV6-6
D: TRBD1
DNA: TGTGCCAGCAGTTACCCCCGGGGACAGGGGCATTCTGAAGCTTTCTTT
CDR3: CASSYPRGQGHSEAFF

J: TRBJ1-5
size: NA
V: TRBV2
D: NA
DNA: TGTGCCAGCAGTGAAGGGGGCACCCCGTGGCCCCAGCATTTT
CDR3: CASSEGGTPWPQHF

J: TRBJ2-1
size: many
V: TRBV7-9
D: TRBD2
DNA: TGTGCCAGCAGCGGCGGGGGGGGGCATGAGCAGTTCTTC
CDR3: CASSGGGGHEQFF

J: TRBJ1-5
size: NA
V: TRBV30
D: TRBD1
DNA: TGTGCCTGGAGCGCTGGGACAGCCCTCAATCAGCCCCAGCATTTT
CDR3: CAWSAGTALNQPQHF

J: TRBJ2-7
size: NA
V: TRBV19
D: TRBD1
DNA: TGTGCCAGTAGTACCCTTTTAGAGGGGGCGAACTACGAGCAGTACTTC
CDR3: CASSTLLEGANYEQYF

J: TRBJ2-7
size: NA
V: TRBV6-2/TRBV6-3
D: TRBD2
DNA: TGTGCCAGCAGTTACTCTACTAGCGGGAGGACCCGCTCCTACGAGCAGTACTTC
CDR3: CASSYSTSGRTRSYEQYF

J: TRBJ2-3
size: NA
V: TRBV9
D: NA
DNA: TGTGCCAGCAGCCGCCGTTTCACAGATACGCAGTATTTT
CDR3: CASSRRFTDTQYF

J: TRBJ2-7
size: few
V: TRBV7-9
D: NA
DNA: TGTGCCAGCAGCTTAGTAACTTCTTGGGGGGGGCCCGCATCCTACGAGCAGTACTTC
CDR3: CASSLVTSWGGPASYEQYF

J: TRBJ1-2
size: many
V: TRBV7-9
D: TRBD1
DNA: TGTGCCAGCAGCTCCCGACAGGGTCTTGATGGCTACACCTTC
CDR3: CASSSRQGLDGYTF

J: TRBJ2-1
size: NA
V: TRBV6-5
D: NA
DNA: TGTGCCAGCAGTTACCGCTTTGGGGGAGACAATGAGCAGTTCTTC
CDR3: CASSYRFGGDNEQFF

J: TRBJ2-4
size: few
V: TRBV29-1
D: NA
DNA: TGCAGCGTTGAAGAAGGTAGAGGGGTAACCAAAAACATTCAGTACTTC
CDR3: CSVEEGRGVTKNIQYF

J: TRBJ1-6
size: NA
V: TRBV28
D: NA
DNA: TGTGCCAGCAGTTTGACAAATTCACCCCTCCACTTT
CDR3: CASSLTNSPLHF

J: TRBJ2-5
size: NA
V: TRBV7-9
D: TRBD2
DNA: TGTGCCAGCAGCTTTACTAGCGGGAGAGAGACCCAGTACTTC
CDR3: CASSFTSGRETQYF

J: TRBJ1-1
size: many
V: TRBV2
D: NA
DNA: TGTGCCAGCATATCCGCAGGCACTGAAGCTTTCTTT
CDR3: CASISAGTEAFF

J: TRBJ1-2
size: many
V: TRBV27
D: NA
DNA: TGTGCCAGCAGTCCCAGGGGCGTCTATGGCTACACCTTC
CDR3: CASSPRGVYGYTF

J: TRBJ2-1
size: NA
V: TRBV7-3
D: NA
DNA: TGTGCCAGCAGCGATAATCCAGTCGGTGAGCAGTTCTTC
CDR3: CASSDNPVGEQFF

J: TRBJ1-2
size: many
V: TRBV7-2
D: NA
DNA: TGTGCCAGCAGCTTACTTGGGGGCAACTATGGCTACACCTTC
CDR3: CASSLLGGNYGYTF

J: TRBJ2-3
size: many
V: TRBV7-3
D: NA
DNA: TGTGCCAGCAGCTTAACGCTGTCTAGCACAGATACGCAGTATTTT
CDR3: CASSLTLSSTDTQYF

J: TRBJ2-1
size: NA
V: TRBV7-7
D: NA
DNA: TGTGCTAGCAGCCCATCCTCACAGGGACCCTACAATGAGCAGTTCTTC
CDR3: CASSPSSQGPYNEQFF

J: TRBJ1-2
size: many
V: TRBV30
D: NA
DNA: TGTGCCTGGAAGTGGGGCGGCCCCGGGGGCTACACCTTC
CDR3: CAWKWGGPGGYTF

J: TRBJ1-6
size: few
V: TRBV6-1
D: NA
DNA: TGTGCCAGCAGCCCAGCGGCCTATAATTCACCCCTCCACTTT
CDR3: CASSPAAYNSPLHF

J: TRBJ2-7
size: NA
V: TRBV6-1
D: NA
DNA: TGTGCCAGCACCCGAGGGGTGTCCTACGAGCAGTACTTC
CDR3: CASTRGVSYEQYF

J: TRBJ2-1
size: NA
V: TRBV7-3
D: TRBD1
DNA: TGTGCCAGCAGTCTGGACAGGGAAGATGAGCAGTTCTTC
CDR3: CASSLDREDEQFF

J: TRBJ2-1
size: many
V: TRBV7-9
D: NA
DNA: TGTGCCAGCAGCCATGTGAGGGGCAATGAGCAGTTCTTC
CDR3: CASSHVRGNEQFF

J: TRBJ1-6
size: few
V: TRBV27
D: TRBD1
DNA: TGTGCCAGCAGTAAGGGACAGGGAGAGGGGCCCGACTCACCCCTCCACTTT
CDR3: CASSKGQGEGPDSPLHF

J: TRBJ1-4
size: once
V: TRBV12-3/TRBV12-4
D: NA
DNA: TGTGCCAGCAGAAAAGGACTGCTTACAACTAATGAAAAACTGTTTTTT
CDR3: CASRKGLLTTNEKLFF

J: TRBJ1-5
size: many
V: TRBV6-1
D: NA
DNA: TGTGCCAGCAGTGAAGCGCGAAGGGGAGGGCAGCCCCAGCATTTT
CDR3: CASSEARRGGQPQHF

J: TRBJ2-6
size: NA
V: TRBV7-9
D: NA
DNA: TGTGCCAGCAGCTTTAGATCTCGGAGCTCTGGGGCCAACGTCCTGACTTTC
CDR3: CASSFRSRSSGANVLTF

J: TRBJ2-7
size: many
V: TRBV7-2
D: NA
DNA: TGTGCCAGCAGCTTAGCGCGGAATTACGAGCAGTACTTC
CDR3: CASSLARNYEQYF

J: TRBJ1-2
size: NA
V: TRBV24-1
D: TRBD1
DNA: TGTGCCACCAGTGATGGCTCTGAAGGGGGCTCTTTATATGGCTACACCTTC
CDR3: CATSDGSEGGSLYGYTF

J: TRBJ2-1
size: many
V: TRBV7-2
D: NA
DNA: TGTGCCAGCACCGATAGCGCCTCCTACAATGAGCAGTTCTTC
CDR3: CASTDSASYNEQFF

J: TRBJ1-4
size: NA
V: TRBV6-1
D: NA
DNA: TGTGCCAGCACCAAGGGGTTGCAGGACGGCCTCGGAGTTAATGAAAAACTGTTTTTT
CDR3: CASTKGLQDGLGVNEKLFF

J: TRBJ2-7
size: many
V: TRBV20-1
D: TRBD2
DNA: TGCAGTGCTAGAGATCCGCGACTAGCGGGAGGCCAAGCTTGGGAGCAGTACTTC
CDR3: CSARDPRLAGGQAWEQYF

J: TRBJ2-1
size: few
V: TRBV4-2
D: NA
DNA: TGTGCCAGCAGCCAAGCCGTTCCCGGTAATGAGCAGTTCTTC
CDR3: CASSQAVPGNEQFF

J: TRBJ2-6
size: few
V: TRBV20-1
D: NA
DNA: TGCAGTGCTAGAGGGTTTCAGGGCCAGAGGTACGGGGCCAACGTCCTGACTTTC
CDR3: CSARGFQGQRYGANVLTF

J: TRBJ2-1
size: few
V: TRBV4-1
D: NA
DNA: TGCGCCAGCAGCCAAGACCCGGGACCGATCTACAATGAGCAGTTCTTC
CDR3: CASSQDPGPIYNEQFF

J: TRBJ2-1
size: NA
V: TRBV24-1
D: NA
DNA: TGTGCCACCAGTGAGGGGGGCGGGAAGTCCTACAATGAGCAGTTCTTC
CDR3: CATSEGGGKSYNEQFF